These 28 T cell receptor beta chains were sequenced from one sample in a study of blood T cell repertoires in COVID-19. Produced via immunoSEQ multiplex PCR; TCRdb's table is partial and in-frame only. The sample holds about 91,000 clones; 88% are singletons and the top ten take around 4.5%. The sequenced sample was peripheral blood. Source of these receptors: a woman of 80 years or more with active COVID-19.

The V and J genes are TRBV25-1 and TRBJ1-4, with 7 bases lining up with TRBD1. This CDR3 spans 16 amino acids. With 3 bases clipped from V and 3 bases from J, the junction kept 7 bases outside the gene matches. From germline, CDR1 is MGHDK and CDR2 SYGVNS. The CDR3 loop reads CASSELGGSSNEKLFF. The CDR3 DNA reads TGTGCCAGCAGTGAGCTAGGGGGCTCGTCTAATGAAAAACTGTTTTTT.

In its sample, this clone was seen once. The chain has TRBV4-1 and TRBJ2-1; possibly TRBD2 for D (7 bases). Germline V gene sequence: CDR1 MGHRA, CDR2 YSYEKL. The CDR3 contains 19 residues. With 0 bases removed from V and 5 bases from J, the gap between germline ends came to 23 bases. The CDR3 loop is CASSQEKGGSQRSNNEQFF. CDR3 DNA sequence: TGCGCCAGCAGCCAAGAGAAGGGGGGGAGTCAGCGCTCTAACAATGAGCAGTTCTTC.

The V call is TRBV6-5, the J call TRBJ1-1, with 7 bases that match TRBD1. Germline V CDR1 and CDR2: MNHEY, SVGAGI. The ends lost 5 bases at V and 5 bases at J; junction bases unmatched: 5. The CDR3 sequence is 13 residues long. The chain's CDR3 is CASSKNRGTEAFF. The CDR3 DNA is TGTGCCAGCAGTAAAAACAGGGGAACTGAAGCTTTCTTT.

The chain couples TRBV5-1 to TRBJ2-7, with a weak D call TRBD2 (6 bases). The CDR3 loop spans 17 amino acids. Germline lookup yields CDR1 SGHRS and CDR2 YFSETQ. V was trimmed by 4 bases and J by 0 bases, leaving 20 bases between them. CDR3 in amino acids: CASSPPPGLDYSYEQYF. The CDR3 DNA reads TGCGCCAGCAGCCCTCCCCCGGGACTCGACTACTCCTACGAGCAGTACTTC.

J is TRBJ1-5 and V is TRBV7-3; D ambiguous. The V and J ends lost 4 bases and 1 base respectively, with 8 bases between them. The CDR3 length is 14 residues. Germline loops: CDR1 SGHTA, CDR2 FQGTGA. The chain's CDR3 is CASSSTESNQPQHF. In DNA form, the CDR3 reads TGTGCCAGCAGCTCTACAGAAAGCAATCAGCCCCAGCATTTT.

This clone was seen once. V usage is TRBV6-6 and J usage is TRBJ1-5; tentatively, D is TRBD1 (6 bases). Germline CDR1 and CDR2: MNHNY and SVGAGI (reference sequence). This CDR3 region has 12 residues. V lost 7 bases and J lost 6, with 10 bases in between. CDR3 residues: CASTQGSQPQHF. In nucleotides, the CDR3 is TGTGCCAGCACACAGGGTAGTCAGCCCCAGCATTTT.

The DNA for the CDR3 is TGTGCCAGCAGCAGACTAGGTCACACCGGGGAGCTGTTTTTT. This translates into CASSRLGHTGELFF. The V gene is TRBV7-3, the J gene TRBJ2-2, with a tentative D call TRBD2 (6 bases). Germline V lookup: CDR1 SGHTA, CDR2 FQGTGA. Deletions cut 5 bases from V and 3 bases from J, with 10 bases between. CDR3 length: 14 amino acids.

Comments on this clone: This sample includes further DNA sequences coding for the same CDR3. The V gene is TRBV18, the J gene TRBJ2-7, with D tentatively TRBD1 (6 bases). Germline V CDR1 and CDR2: KGHSH, LQKENI. V lost 5 bases and J 3 bases, leaving 11 bases between the germline ends. The CDR3 length is 13 residues. This CDR3 reads CASSSGGGYEQYF. CDR3 DNA sequence: TGTGCCAGCTCATCTGGGGGCGGCTACGAGCAGTACTTC. The whole variable domain, filled in from reference TRBV18 and TRBJ2-7, reads NAGVMQNPRHLVRRRGQEARLRCSPMKGHSHVYWYRQLPEEGLKFMVYLQKENIIDESGMPKERFSAEFPKEGPSILRIQQVVRGDSAAYFCASSSGGGYEQYFGPGTRLTVT.

This chain uses TRBV28 with TRBJ2-2; 9 bases map to TRBD1. Germline CDR1 and CDR2: MDHEN and SYDVKM. This CDR3 contains 14 residues. V was clipped by 8 bases and J by 6 bases; unmatched bases: 7. CDR3 DNA sequence: TGTGCCAGCCGGGACAGGGATAGCGCCGGGGAGCTGTTTTTT. Its translation: CASRDRDSAGELFF.

In this sample, this clone turned up once. The chain couples TRBV2 to TRBJ1-2, with D uncertain. Germline V gives CDR1 SNHLY, CDR2 FYNNEI. V lost 3 bases to trimming and J lost 0 bases, with 8 bases between them. There are 14 residues in the CDR3. Here the CDR3 DNA reads TGTGCCAGCAGTGATCCAAGAGCTAACTATGGCTACACCTTC. It encodes CASSDPRANYGYTF.

The rearrangement links TRBV5-1 to TRBJ2-2; perhaps TRBD2 as D (5 bases). Trimming removed 4 bases at V and 1 base at J, with 8 bases between. Germline lookup yields CDR1 SGHRS and CDR2 YFSETQ. The CDR3 extends over 14 amino acids. Written as DNA, the CDR3 is TGCGCCAGCAGCCCCGGAGGGAACACCGGGGAGCTGTTTTTT. It specifies CASSPGGNTGELFF. The variable domain in full, completed from reference TRBV5-1 and TRBJ2-2, reads KAGVTQTPRYLIKTRGQQVTLSCSPISGHRSVSWYQQTPGQGLQFLFEYFSETQRNKGNFPGRFSGRQFSNSRSEMNVSTLELGDSALYLCASSPGGNTGELFFGEGSRLTVL.

In its sample, this clone was seen once. The chain couples TRBV28 to TRBJ2-7; the match to TRBD2 covers 8 bases. Trimming removed 3 bases from V and 6 bases from J; junction bases left unmatched: 13. This CDR3 contains 16 residues. Germline V lookup: CDR1 MDHEN, CDR2 SYDVKM. The CDR3, as DNA: TGTGCCAGCAGTTTGAGGAGCGGGAGTGGGCCGGCCGAGCAGTACTTC. Its translation is CASSLRSGSGPAEQYF.

Regarding this clone: Other DNA sequences from this sample encode an identical CDR3 as well. This chain uses TRBV12-3 or TRBV12-4 with TRBJ1-1; a weak D match, TRBD1 (6 bases). The CDR3 extends over 13 amino acids. Trimming took 5 bases from V and 1 from J, leaving 8 bases between them. As DNA, the CDR3 is TGTGCCAGCAGTCGGGGACAGAACACTGAAGCTTTCTTT. Translated: CASSRGQNTEAFF.

This clone has just one count. The chain links TRBV10-3 to TRBJ1-5; 9 bases line up with TRBD1. The germline V gene encodes CDR1 ENHRY and CDR2 SYGVKD. CDR3 length: 14 amino acids. V trimming: 4 bases; J trimming: 4 bases; junction bases outside the gene matches: 2. The CDR3: CAISGGQGNQPQHF. DNA for the CDR3: TGTGCCATCAGTGGGGGACAGGGTAATCAGCCCCAGCATTTT.

V usage is TRBV7-9 and J usage is TRBJ2-3; the match to TRBD1 covers 10 bases. This CDR3 contains 15 residues. V shed 5 bases and J 4 bases; nucleotides not matched to a gene: 6. Looked up from germline, CDR1 is SEHNR and CDR2 is FQNEAQ (reference sequence). The CDR3 protein is CASSPGQGRSDTQYF. CDR3 nucleotides: TGTGCCAGCAGCCCGGGACAGGGGCGGTCAGATACGCAGTATTTT.

V usage is TRBV20-1 and J usage is TRBJ2-1; 7 nucleotides agree with TRBD2. The CDR3 is made up of 18 amino acids. The germline V gene encodes CDR1 DFQATT and CDR2 SNEGSKA (reference sequence). V lost 3 bases to trimming and J lost 6 bases; unmatched junction nucleotides: 20. DNA of the CDR3: TGCAGTGCTAGTTTGATTAGCGGGTTTGCCGCCAGCAGCAATGAGCAGTTCTTC. Translated: CSASLISGFAASSNEQFF.

The count of this clone is one. The chain joins TRBV28 to TRBJ1-6; TRBD1 might be the D (6 bases). The V gene lost 8 bases and the J gene lost 13 bases, with 15 bases spanning the gap. CDR1 is MDHEN and CDR2 is SYDVKM in the germline V gene. The CDR3 consists of 12 residues. In nucleotides, the CDR3 is TGTGCCAGCCTTTCACTGAGGGGGCCCCTCCACTTT. It specifies CASLSLRGPLHF.

The chain combines TRBV28 with TRBJ1-5; tentative D call: TRBD1 (6 bases). The length of the CDR3 is 17 residues. CDR1 and CDR2 from the germline V gene are MDHEN and SYDVKM. Deletions cut 5 bases from V and 0 bases from J, with 17 bases between. The CDR3 spells CASSTSRDTYSNQPQHF. The CDR3 region has the DNA TGTGCCAGCAGTACCTCCCGGGACACCTATAGCAATCAGCCCCAGCATTTT. The variable domain in full, completed from reference TRBV28 and TRBJ1-5, reads DVKVTQSSRYLVKRTGEKVFLECVQDMDHENMFWYRQDPGLGLRLIYFSYDVKMKEKGDIPEGYSVSREKKERFSLILESASTNQTSMYLCASSTSRDTYSNQPQHFGDGTRLSIL.

The rearrangement links TRBV6-5 to TRBJ2-7, with D uncertain. V lost 0 bases to trimming and J lost 2 bases, with 8 bases between them. The CDR3 extends over 14 amino acids. Per germline, CDR1 MNHEY and CDR2 SVGAGI. The chain's CDR3 is CASSYSRQAYEQYF. CDR3 in DNA: TGTGCCAGCAGTTACTCCCGCCAGGCCTACGAGCAGTACTTC.

The chain couples TRBV10-3 to TRBJ2-3; D remains unclear. The germline V and J ends were trimmed by 1 base and 5 bases, with 4 bases remaining between them. The CDR3 covers 12 residues. Per the germline V gene, CDR1 is ENHRY and CDR2 is SYGVKD. The DNA for the CDR3 is TGTGCCATCAGTGAGTTTATAGATACGCAGTATTTT. It yields the protein CAISEFIDTQYF.

V is TRBV7-3 and J is TRBJ2-7, with 8 bases fitting TRBD2. V lost 5 bases, J lost 0 bases, and 12 bases stayed unmatched. The CDR3 runs 17 residues. CDR1 is SGHTA, CDR2 FQGTGA, per germline. As DNA, the CDR3 is TGTGCCAGCAGCCCGAACCTTAGCGGGACCCTCTCCTACGAGCAGTACTTC. It encodes CASSPNLSGTLSYEQYF.

This chain links TRBV18 with TRBJ2-3, with TRBD2 matching over 9 bases. Losses at the gene ends were 1 base for V and 2 bases for J; bases not matched to a gene: 10. This CDR3 contains 18 residues. Germline values: CDR1 KGHSH, CDR2 LQKENI. The CDR3 protein is CASSPLALAGANTDTQYF. The CDR3 region has the DNA TGTGCCAGCTCACCACTTGCTTTAGCGGGAGCTAACACAGATACGCAGTATTTT. Filled out from reference TRBV18 and TRBJ2-3, the complete variable domain reads NAGVMQNPRHLVRRRGQEARLRCSPMKGHSHVYWYRQLPEEGLKFMVYLQKENIIDESGMPKERFSAEFPKEGPSILRIQQVVRGDSAAYFCASSPLALAGANTDTQYFGPGTRLTVL.

This rearrangement joins TRBV4-3 to TRBJ2-3; D might be TRBD2 (6 bases). Germline values: CDR1 LGHNA, CDR2 YSLEER. V lost 4 bases, J lost 4 bases, and 12 bases lay in between. The length of the CDR3 is 14 residues. The CDR3 DNA follows: TGCGCCAGCAGCCGTGGGACTTTCGCAGATACGCAGTATTTT. This encodes CASSRGTFADTQYF.

The chain links TRBV28 to TRBJ1-3; D gene uncertain. Looked up from germline, CDR1 is MDHEN and CDR2 is SYDVKM. Trimming left V 6 bases short and J 6 bases short, with 15 bases between. The CDR3 sequence is 14 residues long. The CDR3, as DNA: TGTGCCAGCAGCTCCCAGGAGGTCTTAAACACCATATATTTT. It specifies CASSSQEVLNTIYF.

The chain carries TRBV19 and TRBJ1-2, with D tentatively TRBD1 (5 bases). Trimming removed 3 bases at V and 5 bases at J, with 10 bases between. CDR3 length: 13 amino acids. Germline CDR1 and CDR2: LNHDA and SQIVND (reference sequence). CDR3 residues: CASSMVGAYGYTF. Written as DNA, the CDR3 is TGTGCCAGTAGTATGGTTGGGGCGTATGGCTACACCTTC.

This clone appeared once. The genes are TRBV6-5 and TRBJ2-7; maybe TRBD1 (5 bases). Trimming left V 6 bases short and J 3 bases short, with 12 bases between. The length of the CDR3 is 13 residues. CDR1 and CDR2 from the germline V gene are MNHEY and SVGAGI. CDR3 sequence reads: CASRLGRNYEQYF. The CDR3 coding sequence is TGTGCCAGCAGGCTGGGGCGGAACTACGAGCAGTACTTC.

The chain uses TRBV4-1 and TRBJ1-1; TRBD1 agrees at 10 bases. The ends lost 0 bases at V and 5 bases at J; junction bases unmatched: 6. Germline CDR1 reads MGHRA; CDR2 reads YSYEKL. The CDR3 length is 16 residues. The CDR3 loop reads CASSQDPGQGRTEAFF. The CDR3 DNA is TGCGCCAGCAGCCAAGATCCGGGACAGGGGAGGACTGAAGCTTTCTTT.

This clone showed up just once. The chain has TRBV12-5 and TRBJ2-1; 11 bases line up with TRBD2. After removal of 9 bases from V and 2 bases from J, the junction contained 3 bases not matched to a gene. The CDR3 totals 14 residues. The germline V gene encodes CDR1 LGHNT and CDR2 FRNRAP. The CDR3 reads CASQTSGTYNEQFF. The CDR3 nucleotides are TGTGCTAGCCAGACTAGCGGGACCTACAATGAGCAGTTCTTC.